This T cell receptor beta chain was captured by sequencing in a study of shared clonotypes between healthy human individuals. Data came from immunoSEQ multiplex PCR; TCRdb stores just in-frame clones and leaves some out. Among approximately 99,000 clones listed, 68% were seen once. This CDR3 is 15 amino acids long. Between the trimmed V and J ends, which lost 0 bases and 5 bases, there was a span of 13 bases. Germline-derived CDR1 and CDR2 are MNHEY and SMNVEV (reference sequence). This chain joins TRBV27 and TRBJ1-1, with no clear D. Sequences were obtained from memory CD8+ T cells sorted from blood. Subset given: CD45RO+ cells pooled with CCR7-negative TemRA cells. This sequence was found in a woman in her twenties or thirties in good health. CDR3 protein: CASSLSAPLGTEAFF. DNA of the CDR3: TGTGCCAGCAGTTTATCAGCGCCTCTAGGAACTGAAGCTTTCTTT.